This T cell receptor beta chain was obtained from a study of cytomegalovirus exposure and HLA in healthy donors. For the study at large: Earlier sequencing of around 190 million T cells yielded 120 million or so unique TCR beta sequences. The study, taken as a whole, reports: Researchers had no immune exposure information except CMV serostatus available. TCR beta V- and J-gene trimming was later associated with a missense DCLRE1C variant.

The PCR ran on 60 Vbeta and 13 Jbeta primers. The data were produced by immunoSEQ multiplex PCR, yet TCRdb's version contains in-frame clones alone and is incomplete. The repertoire consists of approximately 150,000 clones, with under 80% occurring once and the leading ten covering about 4.4%. Worth noting for this clone: Its matching antigen is unknown.

The source is a man between 35 and 55 years old in good health and CMV-seronegative. Input material: PBMCs.

In nucleotides, the CDR3 is TGTGCCAGCAGAGACAGGGTCAACCCTAACTATGGCTACACCTTC. It yields the protein CASRDRVNPNYGYTF. The chain is built from TRBV6-1 and TRBJ1-2; 7 nucleotides agree with TRBD1. The V and J ends lost 6 bases and 0 bases, in that order; junction bases with no gene match: 7. Germline V gene data show CDR1 as MNHNS and CDR2 as SASEGT. The CDR3 loop spans 15 amino acids.